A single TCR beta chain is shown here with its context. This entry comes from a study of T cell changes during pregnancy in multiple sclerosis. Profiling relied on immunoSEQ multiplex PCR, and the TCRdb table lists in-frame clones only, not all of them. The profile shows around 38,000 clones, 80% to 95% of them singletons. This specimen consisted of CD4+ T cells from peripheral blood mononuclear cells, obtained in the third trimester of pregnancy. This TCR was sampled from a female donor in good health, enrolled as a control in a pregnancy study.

The CDR3 spells CASSLEDYTDTQYF. CDR3 nucleotide sequence: TGTGCCAGCAGCTTAGAGGACTACACAGATACGCAGTATTTT. The rearrangement links TRBV7-8 to TRBJ2-3; a possible D gene is TRBD2 (6 bases). The CDR3 sequence is 14 residues long. The V and J ends lost 1 base and 2 bases respectively, with 7 bases between them. Germline loops: CDR1 SGHVS, CDR2 FQNEAQ.